This T cell receptor (beta chain) stems from a study of T cell changes during pregnancy in multiple sclerosis. This CDR3 region has 17 residues. Germline V CDR1 and CDR2: SEHNR, FQNEAQ (reference sequence). The J segment lost 3 bases and the V segment lost 5 bases, leaving 15 bases of the junction unmatched. Sequenced by immunoSEQ multiplex PCR; TCRdb stores in-frame clones only, minus some. The repertoire holds tens of thousands of clones, with around 94% as singletons. The chain is built from TRBV7-9 and TRBJ2-5; 7 bases line up with TRBD1. The TCR was taken from a female donor with multiple sclerosis, enrolled in a pregnancy study. This material consisted of CD8+ T cells from peripheral blood mononuclear cells, taken after pregnancy. The CDR3 sequence is CASSPRQTGRREETQYF. CDR3 coding DNA: TGTGCCAGCAGCCCGCGACAGACAGGGCGACGTGAAGAGACCCAGTACTTC.